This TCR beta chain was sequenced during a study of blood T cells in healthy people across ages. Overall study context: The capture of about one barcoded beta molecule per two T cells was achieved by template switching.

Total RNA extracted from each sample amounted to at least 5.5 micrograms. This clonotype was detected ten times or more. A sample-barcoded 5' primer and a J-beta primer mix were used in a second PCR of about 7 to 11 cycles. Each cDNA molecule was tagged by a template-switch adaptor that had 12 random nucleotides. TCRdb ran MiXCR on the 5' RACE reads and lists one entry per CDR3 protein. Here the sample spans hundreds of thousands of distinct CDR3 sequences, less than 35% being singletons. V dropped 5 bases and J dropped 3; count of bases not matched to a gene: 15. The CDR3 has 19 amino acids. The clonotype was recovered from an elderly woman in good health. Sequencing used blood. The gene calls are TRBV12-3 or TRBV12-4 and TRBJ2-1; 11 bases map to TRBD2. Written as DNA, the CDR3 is TGTGCCAGCAGTCGCCGTACTAGCGGGGGTTCCTCTTTCTACAATGAGCAGTTCTTC. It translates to CASSRRTSGGSSFYNEQFF.